This T cell receptor beta chain stems from a study (dated by TCRdb to the mid-2010s). Notes on the research overall: The research examined where HIV persistence comes from in people whose immune systems controlled HIV infection without treatment.

This clonotype is categorized as large (0.1 to 1%). No cognate antigen has been identified for it. No clone much larger than this one lies a single base away; base qualities are absent. The library was prepared using 5' RACE. Sequencing used an Illumina HiSeq 2000. TCRdb applied fastp at Q25 and MiXCR to the public reads, then kept only in-frame beta chains. Identical CDR3 protein sequences are pooled into one entry, listed with their most common genes and DNA. The sample data list 2,500 to 3,500 distinct CDR3 sequences, and 6.7% of these were observed just once. The top ten clones comprise under 6.5% of the sample. The cysteine opens and the phenylalanine closes a CDR3 of 16 amino acids. Only the CDR3 region is kept as DNA, spanning 48 bases read in frame from base 1. V loses 2 bases at its end and J loses 3 bases; junction bases beyond the gene matches: 9. As encoded in the germline V gene (reference sequence), CDR1 is GTSNPN while CDR2 is SVGIG.

The sample comprised total memory T cells from blood PBMCs. The label giving this sample's cell subset or site can be read as: transitional memory CD4+ T cells. The chain was built from TRBV30 and TRBJ1-5, and TRBD1 aligns with 8 junction nucleotides. This clonotype was obtained from a female donor with HIV. The nucleotide sequence reads TGTGCCTGGAGTAACGGGGGACAGGCCCTCAATCAGCCCCAGCATTTT. Translated, this gives CAWSNGGQALNQPQHF.